This T cell receptor (beta chain) was profiled in a study of blood T cells in healthy people across ages. For the second PCR, which ran for roughly 6 to 11 cycles, a sample-barcoded 5' primer and a J-beta primer mix were used. With 12 random nucleotides, a template-switch adaptor tagged each individual cDNA molecule. TCRdb reprocessed the 5' RACE reads with MiXCR, giving one entry per CDR3 protein. The sample records 910,000 or so distinct CDR3 sequences, about 51% being singletons. Germline assignment: CDR1 DFQATT and CDR2 SNEGSKA (reference sequence). CDR3 length: 14 residues. Donor samples were obtained from healthy Caucasian individuals from Russia, aged about 6 to 90.

This sequence joins TRBV20-1 and TRBJ2-5; TRBD1 matches 10 bases. The end of the DNA is better explained by TRBJ2-7, so the J call may be wrong. The sequence came from a woman between 55 and 75 years old in good health. Sequenced input: blood. CDR3 loop: CSAFDRGLSYEQYF. CDR3 DNA sequence: TGCAGTGCTTTCGACAGGGGGCTATCCTACGAGCAGTACTTC.